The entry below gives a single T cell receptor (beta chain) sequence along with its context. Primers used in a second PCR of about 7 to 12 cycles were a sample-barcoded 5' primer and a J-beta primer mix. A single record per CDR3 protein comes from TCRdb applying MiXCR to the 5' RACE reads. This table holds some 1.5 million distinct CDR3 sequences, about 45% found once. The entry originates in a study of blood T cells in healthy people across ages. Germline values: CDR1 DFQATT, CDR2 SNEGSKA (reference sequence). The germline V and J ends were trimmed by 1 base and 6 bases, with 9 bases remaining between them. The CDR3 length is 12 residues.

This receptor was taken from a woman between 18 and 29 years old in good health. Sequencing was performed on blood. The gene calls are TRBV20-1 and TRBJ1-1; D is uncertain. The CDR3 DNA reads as TGCAGTGCTAGAGGGTTGGCGGCTGAAGCTTTCTTT. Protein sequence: CSARGLAAEAFF.